This T cell receptor beta chain was sequenced during a study of early T cells in non-severe SARS-CoV-2 infection. This CDR3 contains 16 residues. Germline CDR1 and CDR2: SGHTA and FQGNSA. V trimming: 3 bases; J trimming: 5 bases; junction bases outside the gene matches: 6. Using its own MiXCR run on the 5' RACE reads, TCRdb lists one record per CDR3 protein. In the table there are some 71,000 distinct CDR3 sequences, about 10% of which are singletons. The receptor was derived from an adult who was a healthcare worker with PCR-confirmed SARS-CoV-2 infection or an uninfected control (not recorded which). The material sequenced was whole blood, taken at baseline. The gene calls are TRBV7-2 and TRBJ2-7; 14 bases are shared with TRBD2. The CDR3: CASSFVGTSGSDEQYF. The CDR3 coding sequence is TGTGCCAGCAGCTTCGTAGGGACTAGCGGGAGTGACGAGCAGTACTTC.